This entry lists 9 T cell receptor beta chains sequenced from one sample in a study of blood T cell repertoires in COVID-19. The assay was immunoSEQ multiplex PCR, and TCRdb's table has in-frame clones only and misses some. The repertoire has nearly 250,000 clones, approximately 86% of them found once; the top ten carry roughly 1.6%. What was sequenced was peripheral blood. The receptors stem from a woman aged 60-75 years who had recovered from COVID-19.

V usage is TRBV28 and J usage is TRBJ2-1, with 7 bases that match TRBD1. Germline trimming cut 6 bases from V and 0 bases from J; bases unmatched to any gene: 5. The CDR3 consists of 15 residues. Germline CDR1 and CDR2: MDHEN and SYDVKM. The CDR3 is CASRGTVLSYNEQFF. CDR3 bases: TGTGCCAGCAGGGGGACAGTCCTCTCCTACAATGAGCAGTTCTTC.

The chain links TRBV12-3 or TRBV12-4 to TRBJ2-7, with TRBD1 as a possible D gene (6 bases). V dropped 6 bases and J dropped 2 bases, with 8 bases sitting between them. The CDR3 runs to 12 residues. The CDR3 coding sequence is TGTGCCAGCAGCAGACAGGCCTACGAGCAGTACTTC. This translates into CASSRQAYEQYF.

As to this clone: Additional DNA sequences in this sample encode the identical CDR3. The gene calls are TRBV5-1 and TRBJ2-7; no reliable D call. Germline assignment: CDR1 SGHRS and CDR2 YFSETQ. V lost 4 bases and J lost 5, with 10 bases in between. The CDR3 contains 12 residues. The CDR3 reads CASSPPGDEQYF. CDR3 DNA sequence: TGCGCCAGCAGCCCCCCCGGTGACGAGCAGTACTTC.

The chain carries TRBV21-1 and TRBJ2-7; TRBD2, the table's D call, was not compared with the DNA. TRBV21-1 is described as a pseudogene. The CDR3 sequence is 16 residues long. Here the CDR3 DNA reads TGTGCCAGCAGCAAAGACGAGGAACCAAGCTCCTACGAGCAGTACTTC. Its translation is CASSKDEEPSSYEQYF.

V is TRBV5-4 and J is TRBJ2-2; the D is unclear. V gave up 2 bases and J gave up 4 bases, with 12 bases separating them. The CDR3 has 15 residues. Germline V gene sequence: CDR1 SGHNT, CDR2 YYREEE (reference sequence). CDR3 DNA sequence: TGTGCCAGCAGCTTAGGTGGGCGTAGCACCGGGGAGCTGTTTTTT. This codes for CASSLGGRSTGELFF.

The J gene is TRBJ2-7, the V gene TRBV7-9; 7 bases align to TRBD1. V dropped 6 bases and J dropped 0; count of bases not matched to a gene: 11. This CDR3 has 16 amino acids. Per the germline V gene, CDR1 is SEHNR and CDR2 is FQNEAQ (reference sequence). The CDR3, as DNA: TGTGCCAGCAGTATACCGGGACAGAAGAGCTCCTACGAGCAGTACTTC. Translating it yields CASSIPGQKSSYEQYF.

CDR3 loop: CASSSLGGGSTGELFF. As DNA, the CDR3 is TGCGCCAGCAGCTCCTTGGGTGGGGGGAGCACCGGGGAGCTGTTTTTT. The chain joins TRBV5-1 to TRBJ2-2; tentative D call: TRBD2 (6 bases). Trimming left V 3 bases short and J 4 bases short, with 16 bases between. The germline V gene has CDR1 SGHRS and CDR2 YFSETQ. The CDR3 contains 16 residues. Using reference TRBV5-1 and TRBJ2-2 for the parts outside the CDR3, the full variable domain is KAGVTQTPRYLIKTRGQQVTLSCSPISGHRSVSWYQQTPGQGLQFLFEYFSETQRNKGNFPGRFSGRQFSNSRSEMNVSTLELGDSALYLCASSSLGGGSTGELFFGEGSRLTVL.

The CDR3 nucleotides are TGTGCCAGCAGCCAAGATTTGGCGGCCACTGAAGCTTTCTTT. Amino acid sequence: CASSQDLAATEAFF. The V gene is TRBV14, the J gene TRBJ1-1; no definite D call. V was cut by 0 bases and J by 4 bases, with 9 bases left in between. Germline V CDR1 and CDR2: SGHDN, FVKESK. This CDR3 region has 14 residues.

This clone came up once. This chain joins TRBV6-2 or TRBV6-3 and TRBJ2-5; 10 nucleotides match TRBD2. V lost 5 bases to trimming and J lost 4 bases; unmatched junction nucleotides: 7. CDR1 MNHEY and CDR2 SVGEGT come from the germline V gene. The CDR3 extends over 15 amino acids. The CDR3 protein is CASSTSGAELETQYF. The CDR3 region has the DNA TGTGCCAGCAGTACTAGCGGGGCGGAGCTAGAGACCCAGTACTTC.